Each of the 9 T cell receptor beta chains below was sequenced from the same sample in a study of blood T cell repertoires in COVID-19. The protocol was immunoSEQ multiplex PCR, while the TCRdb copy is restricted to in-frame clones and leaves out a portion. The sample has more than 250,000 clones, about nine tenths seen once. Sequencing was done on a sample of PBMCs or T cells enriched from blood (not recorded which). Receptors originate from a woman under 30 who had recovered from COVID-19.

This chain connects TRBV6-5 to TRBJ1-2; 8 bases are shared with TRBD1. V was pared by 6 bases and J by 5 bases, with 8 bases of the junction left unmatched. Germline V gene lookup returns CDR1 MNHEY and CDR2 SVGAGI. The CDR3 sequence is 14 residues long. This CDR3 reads CASSPQGAHYGYTF. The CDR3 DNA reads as TGTGCCAGCAGCCCCCAGGGGGCGCATTATGGCTACACCTTC.

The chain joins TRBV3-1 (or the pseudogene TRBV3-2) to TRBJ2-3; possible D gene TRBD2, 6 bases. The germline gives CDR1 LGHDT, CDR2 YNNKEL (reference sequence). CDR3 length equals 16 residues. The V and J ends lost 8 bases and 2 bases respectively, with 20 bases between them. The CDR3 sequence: CASSSGTDDFTDTQYF. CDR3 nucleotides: TGTGCCAGCTCTTCGGGGACTGACGATTTCACAGATACGCAGTATTTT.

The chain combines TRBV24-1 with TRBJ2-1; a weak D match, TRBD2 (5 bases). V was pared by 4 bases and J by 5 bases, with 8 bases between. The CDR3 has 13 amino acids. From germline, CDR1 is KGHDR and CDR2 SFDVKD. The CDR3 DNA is TGTGCCACCAGTGACCGACTAAACAATGAGCAGTTCTTC. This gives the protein CATSDRLNNEQFF.

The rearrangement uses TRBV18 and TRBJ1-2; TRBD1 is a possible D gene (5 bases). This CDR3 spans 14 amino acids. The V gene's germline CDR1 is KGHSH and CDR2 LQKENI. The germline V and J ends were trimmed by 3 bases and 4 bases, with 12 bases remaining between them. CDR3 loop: CASSPSTDGYGYTF. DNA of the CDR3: TGTGCCAGCTCACCGTCGACAGACGGCTATGGCTACACCTTC.

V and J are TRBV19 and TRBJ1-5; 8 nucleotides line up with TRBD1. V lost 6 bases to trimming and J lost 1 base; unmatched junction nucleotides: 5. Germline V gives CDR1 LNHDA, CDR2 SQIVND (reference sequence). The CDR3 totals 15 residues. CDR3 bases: TGTGCCAGTAGAGAGACAGGGGTAAGCAATCAGCCCCAGCATTTT. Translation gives CASRETGVSNQPQHF.

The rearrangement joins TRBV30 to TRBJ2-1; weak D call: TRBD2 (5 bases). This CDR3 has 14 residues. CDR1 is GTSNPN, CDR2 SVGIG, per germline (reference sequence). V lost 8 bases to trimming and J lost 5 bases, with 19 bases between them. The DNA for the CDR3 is TGTGCCGCGAGGAGCGGCCCAACCAACAATGAGCAGTTCTTC. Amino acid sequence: CAARSGPTNNEQFF.

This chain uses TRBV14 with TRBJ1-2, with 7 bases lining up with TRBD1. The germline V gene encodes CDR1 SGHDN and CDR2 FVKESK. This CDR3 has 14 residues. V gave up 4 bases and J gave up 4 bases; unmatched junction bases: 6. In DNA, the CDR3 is TGTGCCAGCAGCCCGCTACAGGGGAGCTATGGCTACACCTTC. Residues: CASSPLQGSYGYTF.

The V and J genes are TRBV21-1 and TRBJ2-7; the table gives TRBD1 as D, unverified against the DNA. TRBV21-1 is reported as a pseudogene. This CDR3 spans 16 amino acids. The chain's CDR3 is CASSTPKGTGDYEQYF. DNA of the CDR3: TGTGCCAGCAGCACCCCTAAAGGGACAGGGGACTACGAGCAGTACTTC.

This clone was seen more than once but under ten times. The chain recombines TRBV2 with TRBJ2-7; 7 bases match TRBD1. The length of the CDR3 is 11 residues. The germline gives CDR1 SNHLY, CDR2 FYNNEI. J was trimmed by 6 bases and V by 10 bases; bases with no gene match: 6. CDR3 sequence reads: CATQGVGEQYF. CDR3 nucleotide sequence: TGTGCCACCCAGGGGGTAGGCGAGCAGTACTTC.